Listed below are T cell receptor beta chains from one sample, sequenced in a study of cytomegalovirus exposure and HLA in healthy donors. Sequencing used immunoSEQ multiplex PCR; TCRdb keeps in-frame clones, though not all of them. The data hold 200,000 to 250,000 clones, with roughly 90% observed a single time. What was sequenced was PBMCs. These receptors were collected from a man aged 18 to 30 in good health and CMV-seropositive. Each CDR3 is given with its conserved first and last residue. A D gene is named only where the DNA matches it firmly.

>TRBJ1-2|.|TRBV15
CATSSPLYGYTF
>TRBJ2-7|.|TRBV5-1
CASSLIPTGEYEQYF
>TRBJ2-7|.|TRBV5-6
CASSLERWGSSSYEQYF
>TRBJ1-5|.|TRBV30
CAWSRNGPQHF
>TRBJ2-3|TRBD2|TRBV7-7
CASSSLAGADTQYF
>TRBJ2-5|.|TRBV27
CASSLSEAQTQYF
>TRBJ2-7|TRBD2|TRBV9
CASSIRGGEQYF
>TRBJ1-4|TRBD1|TRBV15
CATSRDQGQEKLFF
>TRBJ1-5|.|TRBV12-5
CASAPDIQPQHF
>TRBJ1-3|TRBD1|TRBV2
CASSPRTGFGNTIYF
>TRBJ1-1|.|TRBV29-1
CSVEKGWTEAFF
>TRBJ2-3|.|TRBV5-1
CASSLEGSRDTQYF
>TRBJ1-1|TRBD1|TRBV29-1
CSVEIWTGDAFF
>TRBJ1-2|.|TRBV5-1
CASSLINNYGYTF
>TRBJ2-3|TRBD2|TRBV29-1
CSVGTSGRRSTDTQYF
>TRBJ2-5|.|TRBV6-1
CASSEYSSKETQYF
>TRBJ2-2|.|TRBV11-1
CASSPFTHTGELFF
>TRBJ2-2|.|TRBV4-2
CASSQAHGRGNTGELFF
>TRBJ2-6|TRBD1|TRBV5-1
CASSLAPGQGISGANVLTF
>TRBJ2-7|.|TRBV6-5
CASSYRISYEQYF
>TRBJ1-5|TRBD1|TRBV5-1
CASSLGDSSNQPQHF
>TRBJ2-7|.|TRBV14
CASSQGTNYEQYF
>TRBJ1-2|.|TRBV6-1
CASSEGAWVHGYTF
>TRBJ1-5|.|TRBV6-6
CASSWTAVNQPQHF
>TRBJ2-1|.|TRBV19
CASSTGLYNEQFF
>TRBJ2-2|TRBD1|TRBV5-1
CASSLLDRGFNTGELFF
>TRBJ2-1|.|TRBV29-1
CSVEIGGESSYNEQFF
>TRBJ1-2|.|TRBV5-1
CASSLAGGEGYGYTF
>TRBJ2-7|.|TRBV7-9
CASSYPTLGDPSYEQYF
>TRBJ1-4|.|TRBV6-1
CASRTPNEKLFF
>TRBJ2-1|TRBD2|TRBV5-1
CASSLGLAGSSYNEQFF
>TRBJ2-7|.|TRBV7-9
CASSSGSSYEQYF
>TRBJ2-6|TRBD1|TRBV2
CASTGGPSGANVLTF
>TRBJ2-6|.|TRBV30
CAWNPIASGANVLTF
>TRBJ2-1|TRBD2|TRBV15
CATREYNEQFF
>TRBJ2-6|.|TRBV7-2
CASSSWGSGANVLTF
>TRBJ2-7|.|TRBV7-9
CASSPGQLGFRYEQYF
>TRBJ2-5|.|TRBV30
CAWNRVRETQYF
>TRBJ2-2|.|TRBV4-1
CASRRQPNTGELFF
>TRBJ2-7|TRBD1|TRBV6-6
CASSLGQGYEQYF
>TRBJ2-7|TRBD2|TRBV7-2
CASSRGGGVYEQYF
>TRBJ1-4|TRBD1|TRBV10-3
CAIGGQRDEKLFF
>TRBJ2-7|.|TRBV7-9
CASSSPGTSAAYEQYF
>TRBJ2-3|TRBD2|TRBV7-6
CASTLGVAGEFPDTQYF
>TRBJ2-1|.|TRBV2
CASRTHGETNEQFF
>TRBJ2-7|TRBD1|TRBV6-5
CASSAGQGVVYEQYF